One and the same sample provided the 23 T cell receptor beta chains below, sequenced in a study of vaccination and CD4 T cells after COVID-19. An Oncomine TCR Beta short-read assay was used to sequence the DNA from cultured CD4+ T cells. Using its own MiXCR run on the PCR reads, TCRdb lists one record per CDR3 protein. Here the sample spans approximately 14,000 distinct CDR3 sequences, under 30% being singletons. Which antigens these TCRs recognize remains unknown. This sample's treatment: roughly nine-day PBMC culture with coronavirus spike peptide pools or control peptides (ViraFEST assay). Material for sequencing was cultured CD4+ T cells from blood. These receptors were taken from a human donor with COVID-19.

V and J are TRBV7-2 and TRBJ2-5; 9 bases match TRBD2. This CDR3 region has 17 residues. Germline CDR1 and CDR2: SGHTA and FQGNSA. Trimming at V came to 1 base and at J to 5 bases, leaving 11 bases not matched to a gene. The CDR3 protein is CASSLVAGGTSGETQYF. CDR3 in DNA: TGTGCCAGCAGCTTAGTTGCGGGGGGGACCTCCGGGGAGACCCAGTACTTC.

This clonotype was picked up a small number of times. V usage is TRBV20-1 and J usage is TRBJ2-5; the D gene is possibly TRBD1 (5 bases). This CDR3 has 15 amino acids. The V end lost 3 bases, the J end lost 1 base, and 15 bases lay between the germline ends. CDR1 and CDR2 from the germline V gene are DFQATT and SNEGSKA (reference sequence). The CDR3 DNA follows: TGCAGTGCTAGGGGTCATACAGGTTTCCAAGAGACCCAGTACTTC. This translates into CSARGHTGFQETQYF.

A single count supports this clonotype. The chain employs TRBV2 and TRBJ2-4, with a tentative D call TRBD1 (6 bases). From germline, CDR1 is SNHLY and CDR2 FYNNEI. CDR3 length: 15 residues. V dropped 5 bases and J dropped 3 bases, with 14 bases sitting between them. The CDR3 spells CASSSNRVGKNIQYF. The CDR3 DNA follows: TGTGCCAGCAGTTCTAACAGGGTTGGCAAAAACATTCAGTACTTC.

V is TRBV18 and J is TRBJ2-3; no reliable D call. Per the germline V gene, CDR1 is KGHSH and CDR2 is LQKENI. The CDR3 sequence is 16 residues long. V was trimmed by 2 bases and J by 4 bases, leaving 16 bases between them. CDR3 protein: CASSPTSPVSPDTQYF. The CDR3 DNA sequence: TGTGCCAGCTCACCAACCAGTCCAGTGAGCCCAGATACGCAGTATTTT.

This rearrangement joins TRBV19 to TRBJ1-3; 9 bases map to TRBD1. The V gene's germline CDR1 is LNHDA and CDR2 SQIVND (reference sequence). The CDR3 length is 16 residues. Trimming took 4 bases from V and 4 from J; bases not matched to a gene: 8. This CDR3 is CASSRNTGGSGNTIYF. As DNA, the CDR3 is TGTGCCAGTAGTAGGAATACAGGGGGCTCAGGAAACACCATATATTTT.

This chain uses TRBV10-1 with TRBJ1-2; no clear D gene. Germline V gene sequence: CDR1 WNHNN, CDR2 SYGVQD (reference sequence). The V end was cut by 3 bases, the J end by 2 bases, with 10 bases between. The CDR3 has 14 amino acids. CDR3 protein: CASSDKGTNYGYTF. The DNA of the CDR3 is TGCGCCAGCAGTGACAAGGGTACAAACTATGGCTACACCTTC.

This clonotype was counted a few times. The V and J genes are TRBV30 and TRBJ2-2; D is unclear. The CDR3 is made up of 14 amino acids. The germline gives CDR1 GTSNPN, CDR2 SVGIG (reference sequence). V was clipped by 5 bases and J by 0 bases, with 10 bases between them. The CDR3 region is CAWGDYTNTGELFF. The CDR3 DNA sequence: TGTGCCTGGGGGGATTATACGAACACCGGGGAGCTGTTTTTT.

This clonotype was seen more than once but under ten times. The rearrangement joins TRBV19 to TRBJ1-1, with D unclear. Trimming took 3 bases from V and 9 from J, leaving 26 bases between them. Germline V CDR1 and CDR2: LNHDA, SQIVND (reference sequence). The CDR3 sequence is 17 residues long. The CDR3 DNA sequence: TGTGCCAGTAGTATCATTTTCGGCAGGTTGGAGTTCGGTAAAGCTTTCTTT. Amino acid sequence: CASSIIFGRLEFGKAFF. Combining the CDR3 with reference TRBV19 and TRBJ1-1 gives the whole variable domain DGGITQSPKYLFRKEGQNVTLSCEQNLNHDAMYWYRQDPGQGLRLIYYSQIVNDFQKGDIAEGYSVSREKKESFPLTVTSAQKNPTAFYLCASSIIFGRLEFGKAFFGQGTRLTVV.

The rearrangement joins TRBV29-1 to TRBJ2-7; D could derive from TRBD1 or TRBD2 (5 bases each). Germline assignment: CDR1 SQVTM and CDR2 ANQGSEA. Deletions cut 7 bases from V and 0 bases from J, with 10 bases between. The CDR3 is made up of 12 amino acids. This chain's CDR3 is CSAGAGSYEQYF. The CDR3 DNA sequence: TGCAGCGCCGGGGCGGGCTCCTACGAGCAGTACTTC.

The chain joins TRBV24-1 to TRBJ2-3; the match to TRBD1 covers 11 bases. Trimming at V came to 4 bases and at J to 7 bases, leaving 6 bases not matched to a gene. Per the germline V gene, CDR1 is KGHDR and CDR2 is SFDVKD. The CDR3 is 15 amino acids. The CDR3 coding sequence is TGTGCCACCAGTGAGGCCGGACAGGGGGCCTATACGCAGTATTTT. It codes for CATSEAGQGAYTQYF.

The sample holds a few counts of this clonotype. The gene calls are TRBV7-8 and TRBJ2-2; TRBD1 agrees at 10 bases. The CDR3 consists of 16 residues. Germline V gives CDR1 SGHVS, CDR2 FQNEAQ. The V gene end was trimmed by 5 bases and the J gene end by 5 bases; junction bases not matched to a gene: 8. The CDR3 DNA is TGTGCCAGCAGCCAACGGACAGGGGGTGTAACCGGGGAGCTGTTTTTT. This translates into CASSQRTGGVTGELFF.

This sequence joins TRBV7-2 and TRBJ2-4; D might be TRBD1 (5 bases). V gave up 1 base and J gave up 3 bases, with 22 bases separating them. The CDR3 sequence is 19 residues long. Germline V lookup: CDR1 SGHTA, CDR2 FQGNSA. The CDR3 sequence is CASSLDWAGQKVGKNIQYF. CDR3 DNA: TGTGCCAGCAGCTTAGATTGGGCAGGGCAGAAGGTGGGCAAAAACATTCAGTACTTC.

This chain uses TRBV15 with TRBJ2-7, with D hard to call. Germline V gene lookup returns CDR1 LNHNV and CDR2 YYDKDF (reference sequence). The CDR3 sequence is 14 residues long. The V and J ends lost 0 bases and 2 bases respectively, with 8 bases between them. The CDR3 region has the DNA TGTGCCACCAGCAGAGAGGCAGGCGCCTACGAGCAGTACTTC. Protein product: CATSREAGAYEQYF.

The CDR3 spells CASRGLSSETQYF. The CDR3 nucleotides read TGTGCCAGCAGGGGACTATCATCTGAGACCCAGTACTTC. The chain carries TRBV28 and TRBJ2-5, with TRBD2 matching over 7 bases. The germline V gene has CDR1 MDHEN and CDR2 SYDVKM. The CDR3 contains 13 residues. The V segment lost 6 bases and the J segment 5 bases; nucleotides outside the gene matches: 6. Based on the CDR3 plus reference TRBV28 and TRBJ2-5, the full variable domain is DVKVTQSSRYLVKRTGEKVFLECVQDMDHENMFWYRQDPGLGLRLIYFSYDVKMKEKGDIPEGYSVSREKKERFSLILESASTNQTSMYLCASRGLSSETQYFGPGTRLLVL.

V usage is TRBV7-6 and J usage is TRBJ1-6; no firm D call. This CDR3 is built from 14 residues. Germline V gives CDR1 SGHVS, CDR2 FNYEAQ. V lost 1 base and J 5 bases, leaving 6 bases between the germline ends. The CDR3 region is CASSLGANNSPLHF. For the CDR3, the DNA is TGTGCCAGCAGCTTAGGGGCGAATAATTCACCCCTCCACTTT.

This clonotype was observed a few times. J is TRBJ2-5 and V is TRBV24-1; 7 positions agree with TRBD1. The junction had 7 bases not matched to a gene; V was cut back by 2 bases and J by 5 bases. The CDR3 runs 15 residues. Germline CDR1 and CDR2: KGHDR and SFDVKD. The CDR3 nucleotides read TGTGCCACCAGTGATTCTGGCAGGGGGACGGAGACCCAGTACTTC. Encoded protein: CATSDSGRGTETQYF.

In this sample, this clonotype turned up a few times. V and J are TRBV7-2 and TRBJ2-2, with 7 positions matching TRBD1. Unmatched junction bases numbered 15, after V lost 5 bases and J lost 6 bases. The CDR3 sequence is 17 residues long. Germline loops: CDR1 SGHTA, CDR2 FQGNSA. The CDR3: CASSPRVQTGSPGELFF. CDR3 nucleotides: TGTGCCAGCAGCCCCCGGGTTCAGACAGGGAGTCCCGGGGAGCTGTTTTTT.

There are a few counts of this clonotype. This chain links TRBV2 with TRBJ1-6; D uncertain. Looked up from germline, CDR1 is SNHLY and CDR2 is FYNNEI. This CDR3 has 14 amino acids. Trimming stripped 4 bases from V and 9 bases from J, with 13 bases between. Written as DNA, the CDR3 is TGTGCCAGCAGTGCAGAGGGAGAGGGTTCACCCCTCCACTTT. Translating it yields CASSAEGEGSPLHF.

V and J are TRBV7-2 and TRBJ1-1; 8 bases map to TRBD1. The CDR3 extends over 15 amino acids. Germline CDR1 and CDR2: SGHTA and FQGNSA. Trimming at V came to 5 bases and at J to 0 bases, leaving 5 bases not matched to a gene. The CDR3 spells CASSQTGALNTEAFF. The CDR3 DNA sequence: TGTGCCAGCAGCCAGACAGGGGCCCTGAACACTGAAGCTTTCTTT. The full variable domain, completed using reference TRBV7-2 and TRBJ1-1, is GAGVSQSPSNKVTEKGKDVELRCDPISGHTALYWYRQSLGQGLEFLIYFQGNSAPDKSGLPSDRFSAERTGGSVSTLTIQRTQQEDSAVYLCASSQTGALNTEAFFGQGTRLTVV.

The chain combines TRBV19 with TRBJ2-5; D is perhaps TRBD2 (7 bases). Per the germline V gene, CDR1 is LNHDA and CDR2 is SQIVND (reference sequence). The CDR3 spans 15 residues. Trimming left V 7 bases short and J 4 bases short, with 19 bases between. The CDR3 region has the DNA TGTGCCAGTACCGACGTAGGGAGGGGGGTAGAGACCCAGTACTTC. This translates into CASTDVGRGVETQYF.

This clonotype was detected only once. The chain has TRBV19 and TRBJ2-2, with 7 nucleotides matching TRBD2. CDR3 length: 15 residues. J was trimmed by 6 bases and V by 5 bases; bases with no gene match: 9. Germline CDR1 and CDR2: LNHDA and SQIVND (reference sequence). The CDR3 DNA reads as TGTGCCAGTAGTGCCCGGGACTATATTGCCGGGGAGCTGTTTTTT. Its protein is CASSARDYIAGELFF.

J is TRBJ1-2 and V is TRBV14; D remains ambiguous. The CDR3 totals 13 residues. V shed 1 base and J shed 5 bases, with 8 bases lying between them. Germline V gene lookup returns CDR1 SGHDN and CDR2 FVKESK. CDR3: CASSQVRGYGYTF. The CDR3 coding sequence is TGTGCCAGCAGCCAAGTACGAGGGTATGGCTACACCTTC.

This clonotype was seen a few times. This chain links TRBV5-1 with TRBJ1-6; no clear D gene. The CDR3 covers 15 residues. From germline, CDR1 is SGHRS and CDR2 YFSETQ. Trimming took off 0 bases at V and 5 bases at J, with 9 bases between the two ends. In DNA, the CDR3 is TGCGCCAGCAGCTTGGCCGGCAGAGATAATTCACCCCTCCACTTT. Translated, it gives CASSLAGRDNSPLHF.